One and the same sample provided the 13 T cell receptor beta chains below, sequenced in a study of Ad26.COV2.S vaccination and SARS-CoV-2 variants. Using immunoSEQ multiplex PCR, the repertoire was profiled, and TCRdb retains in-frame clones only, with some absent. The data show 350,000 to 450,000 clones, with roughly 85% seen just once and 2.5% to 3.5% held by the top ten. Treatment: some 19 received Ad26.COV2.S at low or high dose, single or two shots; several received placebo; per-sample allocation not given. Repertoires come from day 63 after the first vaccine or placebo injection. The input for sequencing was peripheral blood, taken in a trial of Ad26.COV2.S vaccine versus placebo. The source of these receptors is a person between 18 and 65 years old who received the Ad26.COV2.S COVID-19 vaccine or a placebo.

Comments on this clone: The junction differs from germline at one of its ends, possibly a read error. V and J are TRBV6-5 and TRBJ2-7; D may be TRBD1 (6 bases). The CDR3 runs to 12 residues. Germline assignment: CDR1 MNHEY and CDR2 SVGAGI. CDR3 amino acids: CASSQKGVPPHF. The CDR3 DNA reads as TGTGCCAGCAGCCAAAAGGGGGTCCCACCACACTTC.

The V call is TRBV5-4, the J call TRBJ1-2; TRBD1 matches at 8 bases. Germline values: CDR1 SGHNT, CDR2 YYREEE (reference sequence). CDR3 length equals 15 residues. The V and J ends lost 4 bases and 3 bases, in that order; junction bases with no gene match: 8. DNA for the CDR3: TGTGCCAGCAGCCCGTCCGGGACAGGCCACTATGGCTACACCTTC. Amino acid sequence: CASSPSGTGHYGYTF.

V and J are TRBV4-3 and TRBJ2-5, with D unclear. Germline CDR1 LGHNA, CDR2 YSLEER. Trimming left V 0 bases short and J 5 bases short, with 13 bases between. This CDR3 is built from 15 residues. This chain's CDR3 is CASSQDNGGSETQYF. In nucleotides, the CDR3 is TGCGCCAGCAGCCAAGATAATGGCGGTTCTGAGACCCAGTACTTC.

The CDR3 DNA sequence: TGTGCCAGCAGCCCAGCGGGACAGGGGTTCACTGAAGCTTTCTTT. Translating it yields CASSPAGQGFTEAFF. The chain employs TRBV13 and TRBJ1-1; TRBD1 matches at 10 bases. This CDR3 region has 15 residues. The junction had 7 bases not matched to a gene; V was cut back by 5 bases and J by 4 bases. CDR1 PRHDT and CDR2 FYEKMQ come from the germline V gene (reference sequence).

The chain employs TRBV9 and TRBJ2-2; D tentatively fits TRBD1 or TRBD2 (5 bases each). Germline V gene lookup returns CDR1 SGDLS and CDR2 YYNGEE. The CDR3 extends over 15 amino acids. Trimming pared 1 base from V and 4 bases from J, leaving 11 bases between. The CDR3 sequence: CASSVPGDGTGELFF. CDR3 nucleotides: TGTGCCAGCAGCGTACCCGGGGACGGCACCGGGGAGCTGTTTTTT.

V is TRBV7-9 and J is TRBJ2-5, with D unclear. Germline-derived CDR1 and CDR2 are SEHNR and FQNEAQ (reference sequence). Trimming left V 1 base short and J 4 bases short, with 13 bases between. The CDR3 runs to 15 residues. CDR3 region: CASSLETQRAETQYF. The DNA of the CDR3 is TGTGCCAGCAGCTTAGAGACCCAACGGGCAGAGACCCAGTACTTC.

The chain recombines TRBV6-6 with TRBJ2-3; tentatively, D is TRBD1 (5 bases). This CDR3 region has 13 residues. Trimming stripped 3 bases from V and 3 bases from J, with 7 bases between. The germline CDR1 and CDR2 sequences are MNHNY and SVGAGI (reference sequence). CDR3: CASSYPGTDTQYF. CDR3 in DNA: TGTGCCAGCAGTTATCCAGGGACAGATACGCAGTATTTT.

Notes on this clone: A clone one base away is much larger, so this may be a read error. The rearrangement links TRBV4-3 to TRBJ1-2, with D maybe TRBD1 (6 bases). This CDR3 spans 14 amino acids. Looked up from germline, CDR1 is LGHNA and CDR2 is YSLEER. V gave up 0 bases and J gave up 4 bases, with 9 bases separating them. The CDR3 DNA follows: TGCGCCAGCAGCCAAGATCAACAGGGCTATGGCTACACCTTC. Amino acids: CASSQDQQGYGYTF.

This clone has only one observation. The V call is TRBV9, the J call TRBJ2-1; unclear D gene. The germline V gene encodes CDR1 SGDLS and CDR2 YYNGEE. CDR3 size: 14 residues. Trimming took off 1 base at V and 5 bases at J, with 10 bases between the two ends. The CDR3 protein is CASSVNPSNNEQFF. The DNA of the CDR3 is TGTGCCAGCAGCGTAAACCCGAGTAACAATGAGCAGTTCTTC.

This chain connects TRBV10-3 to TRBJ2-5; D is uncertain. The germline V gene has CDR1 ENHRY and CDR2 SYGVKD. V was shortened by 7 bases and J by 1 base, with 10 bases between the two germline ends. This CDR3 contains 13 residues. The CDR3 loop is CAIKEHLQETQYF. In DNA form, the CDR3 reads TGTGCCATCAAGGAACACCTCCAAGAGACCCAGTACTTC.

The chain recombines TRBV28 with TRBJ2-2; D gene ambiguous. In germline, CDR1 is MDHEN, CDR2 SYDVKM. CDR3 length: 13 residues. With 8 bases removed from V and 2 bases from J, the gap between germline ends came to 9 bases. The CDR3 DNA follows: TGTGCCAGCCTACCACGAAACACCGGGGAGCTGTTTTTT. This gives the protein CASLPRNTGELFF.

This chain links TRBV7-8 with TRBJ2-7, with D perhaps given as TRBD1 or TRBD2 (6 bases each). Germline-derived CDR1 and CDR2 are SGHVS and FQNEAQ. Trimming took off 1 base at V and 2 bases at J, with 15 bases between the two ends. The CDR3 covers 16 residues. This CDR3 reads CASSLGGAGTPYEQYF. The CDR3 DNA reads TGTGCCAGCAGCTTAGGGGGGGCCGGGACACCCTACGAGCAGTACTTC.

Here the CDR3 DNA reads TGTGCCAGCAGTAAGACAGGGAACGAAAATCAGCCCCAGCATTTT. The encoded protein is CASSKTGNENQPQHF. V and J are TRBV6-5 and TRBJ1-5; 7 nucleotides match TRBD1. Per germline, CDR1 MNHEY and CDR2 SVGAGI. The CDR3 spans 15 residues. Trimming cost V 5 bases and J 4 bases; bases outside gene matches: 8.